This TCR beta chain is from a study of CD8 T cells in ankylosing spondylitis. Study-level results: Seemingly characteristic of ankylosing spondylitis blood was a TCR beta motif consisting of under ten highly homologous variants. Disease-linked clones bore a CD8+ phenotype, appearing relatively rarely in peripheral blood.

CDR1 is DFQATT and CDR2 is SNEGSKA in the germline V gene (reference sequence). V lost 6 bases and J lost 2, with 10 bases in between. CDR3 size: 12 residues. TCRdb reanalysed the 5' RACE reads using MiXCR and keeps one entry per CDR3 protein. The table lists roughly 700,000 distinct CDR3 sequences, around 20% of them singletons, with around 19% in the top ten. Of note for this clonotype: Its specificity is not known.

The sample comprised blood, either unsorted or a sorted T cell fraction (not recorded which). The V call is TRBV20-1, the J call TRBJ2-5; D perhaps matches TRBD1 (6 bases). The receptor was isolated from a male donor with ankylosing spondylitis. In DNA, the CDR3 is TGCAGTGCAAGGACAGTTCAAGAGACCCAGTACTTC. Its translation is CSARTVQETQYF.